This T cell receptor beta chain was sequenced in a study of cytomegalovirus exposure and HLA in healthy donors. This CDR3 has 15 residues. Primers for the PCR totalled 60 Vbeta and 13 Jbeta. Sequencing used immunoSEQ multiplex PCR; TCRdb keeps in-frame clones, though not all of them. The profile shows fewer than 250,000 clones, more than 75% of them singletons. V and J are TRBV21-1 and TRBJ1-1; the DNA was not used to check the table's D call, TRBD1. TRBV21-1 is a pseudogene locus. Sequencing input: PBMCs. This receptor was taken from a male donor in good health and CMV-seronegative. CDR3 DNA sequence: TGTGCCAGCAGCAAATGGGGTGACAGGGACACTGAAGCTTTCTTT. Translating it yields CASSKWGDRDTEAFF.